Each of the 9 T cell receptor beta chains below was sequenced from the same sample in a study of blood T cell repertoires in COVID-19. Only in-frame clones appear in the TCRdb table, and some are missing; sequencing was by immunoSEQ multiplex PCR. This sample has 98,000 or so clones, with around 86% found just once. The sequencing sample was made of peripheral blood. The receptor set was obtained from a man aged 55 to 70 with COVID-19, enrolled during active disease.

The genes are TRBV3-1 (or the pseudogene TRBV3-2) and TRBJ2-1; 15 nucleotides line up with TRBD2. The CDR3 has 19 residues. In germline, CDR1 is LGHDT, CDR2 YNNKEL (reference sequence). Germline trimming cut 4 bases from V and 0 bases from J; bases unmatched to any gene: 7. CDR3 nucleotide sequence: TGTGCCAGCAGCCCTCCGGGACTAGCGGGGGGTAGCTCCTACAATGAGCAGTTCTTC. Its translation: CASSPPGLAGGSSYNEQFF.

There are a few counts of this clone. The V and J genes are TRBV13 and TRBJ2-7; 8 bases fit TRBD2. Trimming removed 5 bases from V and 6 bases from J; junction bases left unmatched: 9. CDR3 length: 14 residues. The germline V gene encodes CDR1 PRHDT and CDR2 FYEKMQ (reference sequence). CDR3 bases: TGTGCCAGCAGCCGGTGGGCGGGAGGTTTCGAGCAGTACTTC. Translating gives CASSRWAGGFEQYF.

V and J are TRBV4-1 and TRBJ2-3; D may be TRBD2 (6 bases). The germline CDR1 and CDR2 sequences are MGHRA and YSYEKL. V gave up 0 bases and J gave up 2 bases, with 9 bases separating them. There are 15 residues in the CDR3. The CDR3 DNA reads TGCGCCAGCAGCCAAGACGGGGGTTCCACAGATACGCAGTATTTT. Translation: CASSQDGGSTDTQYF.

On this clone itself: One junction end disagrees with the germline gene, perhaps due to a read error. This sequence joins TRBV7-7 and TRBJ2-6, with D perhaps matching TRBD1 (6 bases). Germline CDR1 is SSHAT and CDR2 is FNYEAQ (reference sequence). This CDR3 comprises 18 residues. Written as DNA, the CDR3 is TGTGCTAGCAGCCCCTACCCGGGACAATTATCTGGGGCCAACGTCCTGACTTTC. Its protein is CASSPYPGQLSGANVLTF.

The chain employs TRBV6-1 and TRBJ1-5; possible D gene TRBD1, 6 bases. From germline, CDR1 is MNHNS and CDR2 SASEGT. CDR3 length: 16 residues. Trimming pared 1 base from V and 6 bases from J, leaving 16 bases between. CDR3 nucleotide sequence: TGTGCCAGCAGTGAAGTAGGGGGGGGAGTTTTTCAGCCCCAGCATTTT. It is translated as CASSEVGGGVFQPQHF.

The rearrangement links TRBV15 to TRBJ1-2; a weak D match, TRBD1 (5 bases). The V end lost 4 bases, the J end lost 8 bases, and 8 bases lay between the germline ends. CDR1 LNHNV and CDR2 YYDKDF come from the germline V gene (reference sequence). The CDR3 runs to 11 residues. CDR3 bases: TGTGCCACCAGCACCGGGGGGGGCTACACCTTC. Translation gives CATSTGGGYTF.

The rearrangement links TRBV27 to TRBJ2-2, with D unclear. V lost 2 bases to trimming and J lost 1 base, with 11 bases between them. The CDR3 extends over 16 amino acids. Germline V gives CDR1 MNHEY, CDR2 SMNVEV (reference sequence). This chain's CDR3 is CASSLTQVVNTGELFF. The CDR3 DNA follows: TGTGCCAGCAGTTTAACCCAGGTCGTGAACACCGGGGAGCTGTTTTTT.

The rearrangement joins TRBV6-5 to TRBJ1-2; D perhaps matches TRBD1 (5 bases). CDR3 size: 13 residues. V was cut by 7 bases and J by 8 bases, with 17 bases left in between. Germline CDR1 is MNHEY and CDR2 is SVGAGI. The CDR3 DNA reads TGTGCCAGCACCCGCCCCCGGGGGGAAGGCTACACCTTC. Amino acids: CASTRPRGEGYTF.

This chain joins TRBV19 and TRBJ2-6; the D gene is possibly TRBD2 (6 bases). Germline V CDR1 and CDR2: LNHDA, SQIVND (reference sequence). The CDR3 length is 14 residues. Trimming took 11 bases from V and 4 from J, leaving 15 bases between them. CDR3 loop: CACGEGGGANVLTF. The CDR3 nucleotides are TGTGCCTGCGGCGAGGGAGGCGGGGCCAACGTCCTGACTTTC.